The present T cell receptor beta chain was sequenced within a study of OX40 agonist ivuxolimab in advanced cancers. Overall study context: Every 2 weeks, patients got intravenous ivuxolimab at one of six dose levels (0.01-10 mg/kg). Under the entry rules, prior anti-PD-1, anti-PD-L1 or anti-CTLA-4 therapy was allowed, and 40% had some.

Losses at the gene ends were 0 bases for V and 7 bases for J; bases not matched to a gene: 7. The CDR3 is made up of 15 amino acids. Germline CDR1 and CDR2: ENHRY and SYGVKD. Here immunoSEQ multiplex PCR was the method, and the copy in TCRdb shows in-frame clones only, minus some. The repertoire consists of approximately 77,000 clones, with approximately 87% occurring once and the leading ten covering roughly 7%. This clonotype was obtained from an adult with an advanced solid tumor such as melanoma, head and neck, liver or kidney cancer. J is TRBJ2-7 and V is TRBV10-3; 9 bases are a match to TRBD1. This sample comprised CD4+ or CD8+ T cells sorted from blood, obtained in a trial of the OX40 agonist ivuxolimab. The CDR3 nucleotides read TGTGCCATCAGTGAGTCGTGGGACAGGGCCCCGGAGCAGTACTTC. It encodes CAISESWDRAPEQYF.